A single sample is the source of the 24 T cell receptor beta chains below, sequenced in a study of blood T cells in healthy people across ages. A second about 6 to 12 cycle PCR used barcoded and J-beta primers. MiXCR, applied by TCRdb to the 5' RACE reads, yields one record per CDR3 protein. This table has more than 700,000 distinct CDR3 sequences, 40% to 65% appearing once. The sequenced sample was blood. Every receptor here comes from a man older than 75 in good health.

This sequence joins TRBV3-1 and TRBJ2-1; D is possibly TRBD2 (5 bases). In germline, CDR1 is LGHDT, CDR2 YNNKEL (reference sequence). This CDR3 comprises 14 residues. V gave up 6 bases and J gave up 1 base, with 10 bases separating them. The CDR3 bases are TGTGCCAGCAGTGGCCGGAGGTCCTACAATGAGCAGTTCTTC. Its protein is CASSGRRSYNEQFF.

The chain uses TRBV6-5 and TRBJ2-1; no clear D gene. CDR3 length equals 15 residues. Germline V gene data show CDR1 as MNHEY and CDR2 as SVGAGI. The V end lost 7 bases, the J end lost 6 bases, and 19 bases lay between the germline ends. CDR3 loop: CASTERFPGLNEQFF. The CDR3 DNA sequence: TGTGCCAGCACCGAGAGGTTCCCCGGCCTCAATGAGCAGTTCTTC.

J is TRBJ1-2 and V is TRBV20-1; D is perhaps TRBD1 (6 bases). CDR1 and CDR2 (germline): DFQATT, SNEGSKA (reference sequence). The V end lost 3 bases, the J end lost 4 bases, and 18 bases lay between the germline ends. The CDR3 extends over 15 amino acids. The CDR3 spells CSASPYREDTYGYTF. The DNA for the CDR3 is TGCAGTGCTAGCCCGTACAGGGAGGATACCTATGGCTACACCTTC.

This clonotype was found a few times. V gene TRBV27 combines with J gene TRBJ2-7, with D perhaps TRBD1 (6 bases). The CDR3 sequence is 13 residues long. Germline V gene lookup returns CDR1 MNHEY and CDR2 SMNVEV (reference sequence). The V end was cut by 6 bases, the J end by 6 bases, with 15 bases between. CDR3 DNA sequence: TGTGCCAGCAGCCACGCAGGGGCCCCCGAGCAGTACTTC. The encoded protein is CASSHAGAPEQYF.

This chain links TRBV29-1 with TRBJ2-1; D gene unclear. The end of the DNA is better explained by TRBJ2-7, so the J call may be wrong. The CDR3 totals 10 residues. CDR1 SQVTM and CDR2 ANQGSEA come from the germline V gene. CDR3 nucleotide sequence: TGCAGCGTCAACTACAATGAGCAGTACTTC. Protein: CSVNYNEQYF.

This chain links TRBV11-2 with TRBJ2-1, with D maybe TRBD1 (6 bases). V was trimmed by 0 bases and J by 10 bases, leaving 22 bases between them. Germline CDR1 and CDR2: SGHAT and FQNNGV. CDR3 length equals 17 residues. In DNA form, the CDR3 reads TGTGCCAGCAGCTTAGATCCAAGTGGCAGGGGTTCCTACGAGCAGTTCTTC. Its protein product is CASSLDPSGRGSYEQFF.

CDR3 nucleotide sequence: TGTGCCAGCAGTATGGGACAGGGCTACAATCAGCCCCAGCATTTT. It encodes CASSMGQGYNQPQHF. The V call is TRBV12-3 or TRBV12-4, the J call TRBJ1-5, with 9 bases that match TRBD1. CDR3 size: 15 residues. V lost 5 bases to trimming and J lost 3 bases; unmatched junction nucleotides: 5.

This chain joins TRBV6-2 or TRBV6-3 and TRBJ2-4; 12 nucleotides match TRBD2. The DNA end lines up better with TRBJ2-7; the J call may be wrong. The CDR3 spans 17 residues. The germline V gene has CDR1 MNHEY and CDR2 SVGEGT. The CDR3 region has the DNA TGTGCCAGCATTACCAATGGGGGGACTAGCGGGCGATACGAGCAGTACTTC. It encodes CASITNGGTSGRYEQYF.

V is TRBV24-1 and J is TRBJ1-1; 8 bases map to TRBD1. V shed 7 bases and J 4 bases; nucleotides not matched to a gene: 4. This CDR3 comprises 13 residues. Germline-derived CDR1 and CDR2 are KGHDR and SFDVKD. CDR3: CATSQGAGTEAFF. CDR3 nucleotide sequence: TGTGCCACCAGCCAGGGGGCTGGCACTGAAGCTTTCTTT.

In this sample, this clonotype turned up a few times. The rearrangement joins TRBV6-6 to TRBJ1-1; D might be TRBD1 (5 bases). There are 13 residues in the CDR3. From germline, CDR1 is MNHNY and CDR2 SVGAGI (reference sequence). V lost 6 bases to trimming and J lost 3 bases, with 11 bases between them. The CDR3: CASRRRGDTEAFF. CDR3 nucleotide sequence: TGTGCCAGCAGGCGACGAGGGGACACTGAAGCTTTCTTT.

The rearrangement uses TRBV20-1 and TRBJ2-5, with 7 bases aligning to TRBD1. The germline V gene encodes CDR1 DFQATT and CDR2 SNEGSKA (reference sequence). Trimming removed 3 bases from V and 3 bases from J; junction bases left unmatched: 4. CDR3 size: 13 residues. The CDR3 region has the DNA TGCAGTGCTAGCGACGACAGGGAAGAGACCCAGTACTTC. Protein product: CSASDDREETQYF.

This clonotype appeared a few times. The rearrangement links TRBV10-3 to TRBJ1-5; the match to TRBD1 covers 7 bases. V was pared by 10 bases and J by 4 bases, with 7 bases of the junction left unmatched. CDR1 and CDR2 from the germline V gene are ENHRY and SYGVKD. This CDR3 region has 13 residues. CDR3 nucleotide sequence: TGTGCCAGTCACGACAGGGTGAATCAGCCCCAGCATTTT. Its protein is CASHDRVNQPQHF.

The CDR3: CASSQTGGPPYEQYF. Written as DNA, the CDR3 is TGTGCCAGCAGTCAGACCGGGGGTCCCCCTTACGAGCAGTACTTC. This chain links TRBV7-9 with TRBJ2-7; weak D call: TRBD2 (6 bases). There are 15 residues in the CDR3. Germline values: CDR1 SEHNR, CDR2 FQNEAQ (reference sequence). V was trimmed by 6 bases and J by 4 bases, leaving 19 bases between them.

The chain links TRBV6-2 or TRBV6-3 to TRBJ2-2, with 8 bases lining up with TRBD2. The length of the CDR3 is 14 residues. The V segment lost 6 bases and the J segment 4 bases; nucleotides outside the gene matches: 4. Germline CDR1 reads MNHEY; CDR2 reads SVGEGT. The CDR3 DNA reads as TGTGCCAGCAGATTAGCGGGGTTCACCGGGGAGCTGTTTTTT. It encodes CASRLAGFTGELFF.

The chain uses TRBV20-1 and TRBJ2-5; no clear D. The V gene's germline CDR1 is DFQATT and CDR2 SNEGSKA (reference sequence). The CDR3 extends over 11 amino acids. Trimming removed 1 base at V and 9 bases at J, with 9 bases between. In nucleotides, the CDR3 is TGCAGTGCTAGAGTGGGCGAGGCCCAGTACTTC. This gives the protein CSARVGEAQYF.

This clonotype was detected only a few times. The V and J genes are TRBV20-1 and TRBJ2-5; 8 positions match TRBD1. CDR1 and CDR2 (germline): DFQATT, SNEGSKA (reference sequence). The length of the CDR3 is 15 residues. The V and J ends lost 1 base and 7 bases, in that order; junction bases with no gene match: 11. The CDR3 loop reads CSARAPRQGPMTQYF. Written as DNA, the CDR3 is TGCAGTGCTAGAGCCCCCCGACAGGGGCCCATGACCCAGTACTTC.

The CDR3 DNA is TGTGCCAGCAGTTACGGGTCATACTCCTACAATGAGCAGTTCTTC. Amino acids: CASSYGSYSYNEQFF. The chain joins TRBV6-6 to TRBJ2-1; D not resolved. The CDR3 length is 15 residues. V was trimmed by 2 bases and J by 0 bases, leaving 8 bases between them. CDR1 is MNHNY and CDR2 is SVGAGI in the germline V gene (reference sequence).

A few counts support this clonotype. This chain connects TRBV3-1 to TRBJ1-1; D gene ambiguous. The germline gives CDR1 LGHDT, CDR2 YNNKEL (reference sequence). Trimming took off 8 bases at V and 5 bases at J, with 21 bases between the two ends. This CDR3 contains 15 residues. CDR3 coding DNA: TGTGCCAGCGCACGGGGAGAGGGTGGAGGTACTGAAGCTTTCTTT. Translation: CASARGEGGGTEAFF.

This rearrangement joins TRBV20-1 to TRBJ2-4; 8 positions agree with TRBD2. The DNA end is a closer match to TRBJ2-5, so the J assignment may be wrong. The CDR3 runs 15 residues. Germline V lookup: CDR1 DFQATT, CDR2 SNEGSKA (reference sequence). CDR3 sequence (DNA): TGCAGTGCTAGAGCACCAGCGGGAGTAGGAGAGACCCAGTACTTC. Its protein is CSARAPAGVGETQYF.

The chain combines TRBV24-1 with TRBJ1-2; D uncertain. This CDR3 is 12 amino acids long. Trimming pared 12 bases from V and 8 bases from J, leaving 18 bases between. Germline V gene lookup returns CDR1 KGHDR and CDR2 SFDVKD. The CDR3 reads CAAARGQTGYTF. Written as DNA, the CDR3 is TGTGCCGCTGCCCGGGGTCAGACGGGCTACACCTTC.

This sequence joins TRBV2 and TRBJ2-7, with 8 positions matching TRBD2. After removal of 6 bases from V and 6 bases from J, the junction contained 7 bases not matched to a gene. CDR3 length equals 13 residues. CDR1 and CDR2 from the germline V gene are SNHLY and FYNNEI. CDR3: CASRVRLAPEQYF. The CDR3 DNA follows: TGTGCCAGCAGGGTAAGACTAGCGCCCGAGCAGTACTTC.

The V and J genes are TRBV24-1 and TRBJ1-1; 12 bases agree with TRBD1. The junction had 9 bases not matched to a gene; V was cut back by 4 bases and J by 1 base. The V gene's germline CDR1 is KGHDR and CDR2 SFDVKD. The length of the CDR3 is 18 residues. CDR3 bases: TGTGCCACCAGTGAGGCCGGGACAGGGGGCGAGAGGAACACTGAAGCTTTCTTT. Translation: CATSEAGTGGERNTEAFF.

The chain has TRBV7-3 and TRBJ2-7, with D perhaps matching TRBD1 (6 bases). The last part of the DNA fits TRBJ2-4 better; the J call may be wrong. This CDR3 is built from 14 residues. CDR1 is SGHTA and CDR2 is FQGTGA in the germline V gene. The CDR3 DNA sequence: TGTGCCAGCAGCCAGGACTCAGGCAGGGGCATTCAGTACTTC. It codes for CASSQDSGRGIQYF.

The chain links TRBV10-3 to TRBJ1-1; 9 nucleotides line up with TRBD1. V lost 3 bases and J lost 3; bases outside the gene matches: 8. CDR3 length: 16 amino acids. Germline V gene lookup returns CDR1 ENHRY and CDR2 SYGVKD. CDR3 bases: TGTGCCATCAGTGAATCGGACAGGGGAGTATACACTGAAGCTTTCTTT. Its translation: CAISESDRGVYTEAFF.